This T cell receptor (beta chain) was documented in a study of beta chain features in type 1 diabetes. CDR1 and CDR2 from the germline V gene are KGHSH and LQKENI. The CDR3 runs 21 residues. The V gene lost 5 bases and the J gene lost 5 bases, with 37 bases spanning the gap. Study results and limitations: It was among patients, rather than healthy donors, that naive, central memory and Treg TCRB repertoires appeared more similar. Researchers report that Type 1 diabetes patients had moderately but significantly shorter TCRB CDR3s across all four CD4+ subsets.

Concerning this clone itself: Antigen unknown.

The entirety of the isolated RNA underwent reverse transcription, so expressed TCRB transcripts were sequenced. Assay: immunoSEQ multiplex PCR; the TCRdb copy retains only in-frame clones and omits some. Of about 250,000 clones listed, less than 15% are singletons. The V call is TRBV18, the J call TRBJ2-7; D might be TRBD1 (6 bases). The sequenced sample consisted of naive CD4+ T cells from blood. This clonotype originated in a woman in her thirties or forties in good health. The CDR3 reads CASSSLVTGHTASIEANEQYF. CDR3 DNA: TGTGCCAGCTCATCGCTGGTTACGGGACACACGGCTTCCATTGAGGCGAACGAGCAGTACTTC.